The clone carrying this T cell receptor beta chain was seen a single time. How the authors handled the data: Estimates of nucleated cell counts were drawn from the amplification of reference gene primers. The table came from immunoSEQ multiplex PCR; TCRdb's copy has only in-frame clones and leaves some out. Clone size and V and J calls were adopted from that table, with D and trimming inferred from the DNA. Among about 82,000 clones, around 85% were seen once, and the ten largest hold under 20%. The CDR3 length is 13 residues. From germline, CDR1 is KGHSH and CDR2 LQKENI. Trimming removed 6 bases from V and 4 bases from J; junction bases left unmatched: 4. The data are from a study of blood T cell repertoires in COVID-19. Study in general: Specimens from acute and convalescent COVID-19 originated in the United States, Italy and Spain. The analysed material was cDNA or gDNA that came from T cells, B-cell-depleted T cells, or PBMCs.

The sequence was collected from an elderly man with active or convalescent COVID-19. This chain uses TRBV18 with TRBJ1-2; TRBD1 aligns across 8 bases. The sequencing input was peripheral blood. As DNA, the CDR3 is TGTGCCAGCTCGCCGCAGGGGGCCTATGGCTACACCTTC. Its translation is CASSPQGAYGYTF.